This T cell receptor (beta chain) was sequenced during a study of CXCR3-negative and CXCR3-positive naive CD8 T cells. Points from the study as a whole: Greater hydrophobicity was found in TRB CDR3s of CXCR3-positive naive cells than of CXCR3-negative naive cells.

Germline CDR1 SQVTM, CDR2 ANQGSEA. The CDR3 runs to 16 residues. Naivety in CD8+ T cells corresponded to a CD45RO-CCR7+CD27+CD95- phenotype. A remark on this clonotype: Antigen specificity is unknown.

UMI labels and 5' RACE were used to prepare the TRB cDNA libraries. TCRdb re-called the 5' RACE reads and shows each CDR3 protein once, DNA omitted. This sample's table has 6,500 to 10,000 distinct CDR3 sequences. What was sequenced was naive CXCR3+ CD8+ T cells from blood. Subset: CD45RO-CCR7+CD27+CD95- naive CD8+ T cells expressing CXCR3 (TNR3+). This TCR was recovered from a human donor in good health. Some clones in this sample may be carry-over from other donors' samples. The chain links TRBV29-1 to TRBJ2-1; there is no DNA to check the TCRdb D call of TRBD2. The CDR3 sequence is CSVEDSGTSVYNQQFF.